The T cell receptor beta chain under discussion was sequenced for a study of cytomegalovirus exposure and HLA in healthy donors. Study findings and constraints: Sequencing probably produced one cluster of sequence variants that were highly shared. The analysis excluded some indistinguishable V segments, including TRBV6-2 and TRBV6-3. The authors later linked a missense DCLRE1C variant to TCR beta V- and J-gene trimming.

About this clone itself: Its antigen remains unknown.

With 60 Vbeta and 13 Jbeta primers, the PCR was carried out. Some clones are missing from TCRdb's copy, which holds only in-frame ones; the method was immunoSEQ multiplex PCR. The table has 95,000 to 120,000 clones, 74% seen once. Germline V gene sequence: CDR1 SQVTM, CDR2 ANQGSEA. With 6 bases clipped from V and 1 base from J, the junction kept 6 bases outside the gene matches. The CDR3 has 13 residues. Sequenced material: PBMCs. The receptor comes from a middle-aged woman in good health and CMV-seropositive. The chain is built from TRBV29-1 and TRBJ2-7; 7 bases line up with TRBD1. The CDR3 coding sequence is TGCAGCGTGGCTAGGGGGCTGTCCTACGAGCAGTACTTC. Translation: CSVARGLSYEQYF.